The rows below give T cell receptor beta chains drawn from one sample of a study of blood T cell repertoires in COVID-19. Generated by immunoSEQ multiplex PCR, the TCRdb table keeps only in-frame clones and is missing some. The table lists 350,000 to 400,000 clones, 80% to 90% of them singletons. The sample taken for sequencing was PBMCs or T cells enriched from blood (not recorded which). The receptors derive from a young man who had recovered from COVID-19. Each CDR3 is given with its conserved first and last residue. A D gene is named only where the DNA matches it firmly. Not every row has a clone size; where given, it reads once, few, many or a size class.

J | D | size | V | CDR3 | DNA
TRBJ2-7 | NA | NA | TRBV6-5 | CASRVYRGPYEQYF | TGTGCCAGCAGGGTCTACCGGGGTCCCTACGAGCAGTACTTC
TRBJ2-1 | NA | NA | TRBV7-2 | CASSLVATRSYNEQFF | TGTGCCAGCAGCTTAGTAGCTACTCGTTCCTACAATGAGCAGTTCTTC
TRBJ1-1 | TRBD1 | NA | TRBV19 | CASSLQGLNTEAFF | TGTGCCAGCAGTTTACAGGGGTTAAACACTGAAGCTTTCTTT
TRBJ2-2 | NA | NA | TRBV28 | CASSLGVPGELFF | TGTGCCAGCAGTCTAGGTGTTCCCGGGGAGCTGTTTTTT
TRBJ1-4 | TRBD1 | NA | TRBV7-9 | CASSSGQGNEKLFF | TGTGCCAGCAGCTCGGGACAGGGGAATGAAAAACTGTTTTTT
TRBJ1-2 | NA | once | TRBV27 | CASTPRWGPNVYGYTF | TGTGCCAGCACCCCCCGCTGGGGGCCCAACGTCTATGGCTACACCTTC
TRBJ2-1 | TRBD2 | NA | TRBV6-1 | CASSELGGGAYEQFF | TGTGCCAGCAGTGAATTAGGCGGGGGGGCCTATGAGCAGTTCTTC
TRBJ2-3 | NA | NA | TRBV27 | CASSLSGPGVQYF | TGTGCCAGCAGTTTATCGGGCCCGGGGGTGCAGTATTTT
TRBJ2-7 | TRBD1 | NA | TRBV11-2 | CASSLRQGDYEQYF | TGTGCCAGCAGCCTTCGACAGGGGGATTACGAGCAGTACTTC
TRBJ2-3 | NA | NA | TRBV5-1 | CASSLGEAPWDTQYF | TGCGCCAGCAGCCTCGGAGAGGCGCCTTGGGATACGCAGTATTTT
TRBJ1-5 | TRBD1 | once | TRBV2 | CASRTIPGQGYQPQHF | TGTGCCAGCAGGACTATCCCGGGACAGGGATATCAGCCCCAGCATTTT
TRBJ2-7 | NA | few | TRBV10-2 | CASSESGGSSYEQYF | TGCGCCAGCAGTGAGTCGGGAGGCAGCTCCTACGAGCAGTACTTC
TRBJ2-7 | NA | NA | TRBV6-2/TRBV6-3 | CASSSLIYEQYF | TGTGCCAGCAGCTCCCTAATCTACGAGCAGTACTTC
TRBJ1-1 | NA | NA | TRBV19 | CAAQGRSTEAFF | TGTGCCGCACAGGGCCGTAGCACTGAAGCTTTCTTT
TRBJ2-2 | NA | NA | TRBV4-3 | CASSQVLTRGNTGELFF | TGCGCCAGCAGCCAGGTACTTACGCGGGGAAACACCGGGGAGCTGTTTTTT
TRBJ2-7 | TRBD2 | NA | TRBV6-5 | CASSRAGGEQYF | TGTGCCAGCAGCAGAGCGGGAGGTGAGCAGTACTTC
TRBJ2-5 | TRBD1 | NA | TRBV11-2 | CASGSTGTAKETQYF | TGTGCCAGCGGCAGTACCGGGACAGCAAAAGAGACCCAGTACTTC
TRBJ2-1 | NA | few | TRBV11-3 | CASSLKGGNEQFF | TGTGCCAGCAGCTTAAAGGGAGGCAATGAGCAGTTCTTC
TRBJ2-7 | TRBD1 | NA | TRBV6-2/TRBV6-3 | CASSSTGQGNYEQYF | TGTGCCAGCAGTTCCACGGGACAGGGGAACTACGAGCAGTACTTC
TRBJ2-7 | NA | NA | TRBV19 | CASSSPGFGTYEQYF | TGTGCCAGTAGTAGCCCAGGCTTTGGAACCTACGAGCAGTACTTC
TRBJ2-7 | TRBD2 | NA | TRBV5-1 | CASSAVLAGDEQYF | TGCGCCAGCAGCGCAGTACTAGCGGGAGACGAGCAGTACTTC
TRBJ2-1 | NA | once | TRBV19 | CASSILPQAPYNEQFF | TGTGCCAGTAGTATTCTTCCCCAGGCGCCTTACAATGAGCAGTTCTTC
TRBJ1-2 | NA | NA | TRBV5-1 | CASADGGSYYGYTF | TGCGCCAGCGCAGATGGGGGCAGTTACTATGGCTACACCTTC
TRBJ2-3 | TRBD1 | NA | TRBV5-1 | CASSLGRGPKDTQYF | TGCGCCAGCAGCTTGGGAAGGGGGCCGAAAGATACGCAGTATTTT
TRBJ1-2 | TRBD1 | NA | TRBV6-5 | CASSQFKTGDYGYTF | TGTGCCAGCAGTCAATTCAAGACAGGGGACTATGGCTACACCTTC
TRBJ1-2 | TRBD1 | NA | TRBV6-2/TRBV6-3 | CASSRQGYGYTF | TGTGCCAGCAGTCGACAGGGATATGGCTACACCTTC
TRBJ2-7 | NA | NA | TRBV27 | CASRPGYEQYF | TGTGCCAGCAGGCCAGGCTACGAGCAGTACTTC
TRBJ1-1 | NA | NA | TRBV7-9 | CASSLQGNRVNTEAFF | TGTGCCAGCAGCCTACAGGGTAATAGGGTGAACACTGAAGCTTTCTTT
TRBJ1-2 | NA | once | TRBV2 | CASKSNGGYGYTF | TGTGCCAGCAAATCAAATGGCGGCTATGGCTACACCTTC
TRBJ2-3 | TRBD2 | NA | TRBV2 | CASRILAGGRADTQYF | TGTGCCAGCAGGATATTAGCGGGAGGGCGGGCAGATACGCAGTATTTT
TRBJ1-5 | TRBD1 | NA | TRBV6-1 | CASSEGPGQGQYSNQPQHF | TGTGCCAGCAGTGAAGGACCGGGACAGGGGCAATATAGCAATCAGCCCCAGCATTTT
TRBJ1-2 | TRBD1 | few | TRBV5-6 | CASRDRDSLYGYTF | TGTGCCAGCAGAGACCGGGACAGTTTATATGGCTACACCTTC
TRBJ2-7 | TRBD1 | NA | TRBV7-7 | CASSSGTGNEQYF | TGTGCCAGCAGCTCCGGGACAGGGAACGAGCAGTACTTC
TRBJ1-1 | TRBD1 | few | TRBV6-5 | CASSTGGLMNTEAFF | TGTGCCAGCAGTACAGGGGGCCTGATGAACACTGAAGCTTTCTTT
TRBJ2-3 | TRBD2 | NA | TRBV10-1 | CASSLGGTDTQYF | TGCGCCAGCAGCCTGGGGGGGACAGATACGCAGTATTTT
TRBJ2-1 | TRBD1 | NA | TRBV5-6 | CASSLGDRAGIRQFF | TGTGCCAGCAGCTTGGGAGACAGGGCCGGCATCCGTCAGTTCTTC
TRBJ2-1 | NA | NA | TRBV24-1 | CATSDVGESQFF | TGTGCCACCAGTGATGTTGGGGAGAGTCAGTTCTTC
TRBJ2-3 | TRBD2 | NA | TRBV5-4 | CASSPRTSGGSSTQYF | TGTGCCAGCAGCCCTAGGACTAGCGGGGGTTCAAGTACGCAGTATTTT
TRBJ1-5 | NA | NA | TRBV16 | CASSQSIEYSNQPQHF | TGTGCCAGCAGCCAATCAATAGAGTATAGCAATCAGCCCCAGCATTTT
TRBJ1-1 | NA | once | TRBV12-3/TRBV12-4 | CASSSLGASRAFF | TGTGCCAGCAGTTCCCTAGGGGCATCGAGAGCTTTCTTT
TRBJ1-4 | NA | NA | TRBV19 | CASSAGIGKKLFF | TGTGCCAGTAGTGCAGGGATTGGTAAAAAACTGTTTTTT
TRBJ2-2 | NA | NA | TRBV2 | CASSDLAGGANTGELFF | TGTGCCAGCAGTGACCTGGCGGGCGGTGCCAACACCGGGGAGCTGTTTTTT
TRBJ1-2 | NA | NA | TRBV5-6 | CASSIGQAYGYTF | TGTGCCAGCAGCATAGGACAAGCTTATGGCTACACCTTC
TRBJ1-3 | NA | NA | TRBV18 | CASSPVGLSGNTIYF | TGTGCCAGCTCCCCCGTTGGGCTCTCTGGAAACACCATATATTTT
TRBJ2-1 | TRBD2 | NA | TRBV6-4 | CASSETGGVDEQFF | TGTGCCAGCAGTGAGACGGGAGGAGTGGATGAGCAGTTCTTC
TRBJ1-1 | NA | NA | TRBV7-9 | CASSLSLSNTEAFF | TGTGCCAGCAGCTTATCATTGTCGAACACTGAAGCTTTCTTT